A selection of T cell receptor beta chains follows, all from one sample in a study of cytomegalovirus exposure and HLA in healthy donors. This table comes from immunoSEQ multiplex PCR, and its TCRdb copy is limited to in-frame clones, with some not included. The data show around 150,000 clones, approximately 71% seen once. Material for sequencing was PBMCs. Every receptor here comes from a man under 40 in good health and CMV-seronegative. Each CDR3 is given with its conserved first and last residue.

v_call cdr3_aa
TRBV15 CATSRDPIGTSTDTQYF
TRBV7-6 CASSRGRAVPTYEQYF
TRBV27 CASSPTGLFDEKLFF
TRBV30 CAWSVGTGSEQYF
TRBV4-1 CASSQDIQGDRTEAFF
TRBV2 CASSVRRDSYEQYF
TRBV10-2 CASREQGEWDYGYTF
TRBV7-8 CASSSGQINNEQFF
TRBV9 CASSVEAGGRSLFNEQFF
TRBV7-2 CASSFTSGRYEQYF